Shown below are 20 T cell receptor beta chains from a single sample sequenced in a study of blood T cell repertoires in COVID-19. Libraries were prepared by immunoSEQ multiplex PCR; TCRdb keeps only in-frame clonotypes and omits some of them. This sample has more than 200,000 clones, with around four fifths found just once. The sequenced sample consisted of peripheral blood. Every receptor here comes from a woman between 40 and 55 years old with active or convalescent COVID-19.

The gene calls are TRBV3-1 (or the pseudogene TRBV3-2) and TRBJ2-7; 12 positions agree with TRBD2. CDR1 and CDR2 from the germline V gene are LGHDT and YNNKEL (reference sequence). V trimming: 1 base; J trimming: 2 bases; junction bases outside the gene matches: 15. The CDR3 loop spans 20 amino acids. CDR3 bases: TGTGCCAGCAGCCAAGGAGTCATGGTGACTAGCGGGAGTTGGGCCTACGAGCAGTACTTC. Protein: CASSQGVMVTSGSWAYEQYF.

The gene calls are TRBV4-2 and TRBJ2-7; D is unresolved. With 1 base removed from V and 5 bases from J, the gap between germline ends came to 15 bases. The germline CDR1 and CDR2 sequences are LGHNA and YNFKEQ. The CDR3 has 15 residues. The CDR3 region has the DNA TGTGCCAGCAGCCAAGTATTTACCAGTGGCCACGAGCAGTACTTC. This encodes CASSQVFTSGHEQYF.

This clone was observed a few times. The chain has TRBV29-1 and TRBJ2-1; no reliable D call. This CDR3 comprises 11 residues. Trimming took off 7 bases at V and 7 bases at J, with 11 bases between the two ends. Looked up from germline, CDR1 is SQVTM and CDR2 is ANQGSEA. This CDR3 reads CSATNYNEQFF. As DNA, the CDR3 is TGCAGCGCCACTAACTATAATGAGCAGTTCTTC.

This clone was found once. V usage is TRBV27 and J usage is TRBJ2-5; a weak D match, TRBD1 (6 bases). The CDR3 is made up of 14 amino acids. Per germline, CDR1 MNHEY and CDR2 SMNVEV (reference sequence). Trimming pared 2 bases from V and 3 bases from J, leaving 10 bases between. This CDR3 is CASSLQAGEETQYF. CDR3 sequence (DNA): TGTGCCAGCAGTTTACAGGCAGGGGAAGAGACCCAGTACTTC.

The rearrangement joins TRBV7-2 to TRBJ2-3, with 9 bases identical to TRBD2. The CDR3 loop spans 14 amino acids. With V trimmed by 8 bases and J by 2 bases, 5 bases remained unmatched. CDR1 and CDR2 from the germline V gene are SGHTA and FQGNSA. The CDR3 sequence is CASSLAGSTDTQYF. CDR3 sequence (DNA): TGTGCCAGCTCTCTAGCGGGATCCACAGATACGCAGTATTTT.

CDR3 DNA sequence: TGTGCCAGCAATTCGCCTAAACTAGCGGGGAATGATGAGCAGTTCTTC. Protein: CASNSPKLAGNDEQFF. V and J are TRBV27 and TRBJ2-1, with 10 bases identical to TRBD2. V gave up 7 bases and J gave up 8 bases; unmatched junction bases: 14. The CDR3 is 16 amino acids. Germline V gene lookup returns CDR1 MNHEY and CDR2 SMNVEV (reference sequence).

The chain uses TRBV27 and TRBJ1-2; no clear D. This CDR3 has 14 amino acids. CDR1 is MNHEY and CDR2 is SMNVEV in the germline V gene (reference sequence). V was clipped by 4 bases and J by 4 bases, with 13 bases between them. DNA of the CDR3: TGTGCCAGCAGTTCCCCAGACCCAGGCTATGGCTACACCTTC. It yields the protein CASSSPDPGYGYTF.

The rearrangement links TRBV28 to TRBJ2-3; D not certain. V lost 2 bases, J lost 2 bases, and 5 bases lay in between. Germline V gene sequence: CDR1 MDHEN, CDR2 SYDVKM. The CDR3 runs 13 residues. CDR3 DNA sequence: TGTGCCAGCAGTTTAGACTTCACAGATACGCAGTATTTT. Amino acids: CASSLDFTDTQYF.

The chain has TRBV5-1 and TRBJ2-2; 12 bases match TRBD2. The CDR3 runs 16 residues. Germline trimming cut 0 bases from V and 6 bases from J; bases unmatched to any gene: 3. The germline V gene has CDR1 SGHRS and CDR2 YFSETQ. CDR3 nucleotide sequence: TGCGCCAGCAGCTTGGATGCTAGCGGGGGGGCCGGGGAGCTGTTTTTT. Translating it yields CASSLDASGGAGELFF.

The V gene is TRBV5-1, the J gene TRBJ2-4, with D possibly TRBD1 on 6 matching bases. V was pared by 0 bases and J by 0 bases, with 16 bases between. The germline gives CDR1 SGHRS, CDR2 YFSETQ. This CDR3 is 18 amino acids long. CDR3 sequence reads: CASSLADGGPKAKNIQYF. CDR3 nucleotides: TGCGCCAGCAGCTTGGCTGATGGGGGCCCTAAAGCCAAAAACATTCAGTACTTC.

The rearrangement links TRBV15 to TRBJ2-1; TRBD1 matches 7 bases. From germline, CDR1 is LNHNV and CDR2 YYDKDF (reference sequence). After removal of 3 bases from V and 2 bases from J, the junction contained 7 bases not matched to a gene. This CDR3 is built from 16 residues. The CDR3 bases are TGTGCCACCAGCAGGGAGTATCAGGGGGCCTACAATGAGCAGTTCTTC. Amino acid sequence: CATSREYQGAYNEQFF.

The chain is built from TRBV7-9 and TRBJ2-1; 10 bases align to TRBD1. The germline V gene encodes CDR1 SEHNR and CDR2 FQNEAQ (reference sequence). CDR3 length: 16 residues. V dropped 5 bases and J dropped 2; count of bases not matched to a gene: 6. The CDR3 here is CASSPWGTGAYNEQFF. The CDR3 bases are TGTGCCAGCAGCCCATGGGGGACAGGGGCCTACAATGAGCAGTTCTTC.

CDR3 region: CASSSPRGAEKLFF. In DNA form, the CDR3 reads TGTGCCAGCAGCTCCCCCCGGGGGGCTGAAAAACTGTTTTTT. The J gene is TRBJ1-4, the V gene TRBV11-2; D is possibly TRBD1 (6 bases). The V gene lost 4 bases and the J gene lost 7 bases, with 13 bases spanning the gap. The length of the CDR3 is 14 residues. The V gene's germline CDR1 is SGHAT and CDR2 FQNNGV.

The DNA of the CDR3 is TGTGCCAGCAGCACCGTACAGGGGGTTGCTTATGGCTACACCTTC. It is translated as CASSTVQGVAYGYTF. The V and J genes are TRBV7-9 and TRBJ1-2, with 8 bases aligning to TRBD1. The CDR3 consists of 15 residues. Germline assignment: CDR1 SEHNR and CDR2 FQNEAQ (reference sequence). Trimming took 5 bases from V and 5 from J; bases not matched to a gene: 10.

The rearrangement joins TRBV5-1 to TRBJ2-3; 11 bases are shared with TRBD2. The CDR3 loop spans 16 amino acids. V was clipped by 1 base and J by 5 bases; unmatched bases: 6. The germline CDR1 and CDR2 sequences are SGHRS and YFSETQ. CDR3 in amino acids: CASSLRGTSGQDTQYF. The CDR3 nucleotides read TGCGCCAGCAGCTTGCGCGGGACTAGCGGCCAAGATACGCAGTATTTT.

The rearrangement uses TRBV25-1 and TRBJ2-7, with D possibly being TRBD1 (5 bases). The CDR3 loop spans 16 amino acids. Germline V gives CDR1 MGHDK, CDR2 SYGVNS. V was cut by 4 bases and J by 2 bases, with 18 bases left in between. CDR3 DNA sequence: TGTGCCAGCAGTGGAGAGACAGTTAGGGGCCCCTACGAGCAGTACTTC. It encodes CASSGETVRGPYEQYF.

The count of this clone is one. CDR3 amino acids: CAIRGQGGETQYF. CDR3 nucleotides: TGTGCCATCAGGGGACAGGGAGGAGAGACCCAGTACTTC. The gene calls are TRBV10-3 and TRBJ2-5; 9 bases align to TRBD1. V gave up 6 bases and J gave up 4 bases; unmatched junction bases: 3. The CDR3 is made up of 13 amino acids. Germline loops: CDR1 ENHRY, CDR2 SYGVKD.

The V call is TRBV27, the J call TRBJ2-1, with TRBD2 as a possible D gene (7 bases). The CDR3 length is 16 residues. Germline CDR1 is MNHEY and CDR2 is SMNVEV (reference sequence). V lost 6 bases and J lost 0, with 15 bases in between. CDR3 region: CASSWGAGASYNEQFF. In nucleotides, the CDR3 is TGTGCCAGCAGCTGGGGGGCGGGGGCCTCCTACAATGAGCAGTTCTTC.

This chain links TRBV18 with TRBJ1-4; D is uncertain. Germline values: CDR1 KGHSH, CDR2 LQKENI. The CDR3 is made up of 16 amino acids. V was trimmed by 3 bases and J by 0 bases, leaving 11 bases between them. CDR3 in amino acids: CASSPSYTTTNEKLFF. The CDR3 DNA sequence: TGTGCCAGCTCACCCTCTTACACGACAACTAATGAAAAACTGTTTTTT. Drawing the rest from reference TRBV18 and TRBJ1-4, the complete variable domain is NAGVMQNPRHLVRRRGQEARLRCSPMKGHSHVYWYRQLPEEGLKFMVYLQKENIIDESGMPKERFSAEFPKEGPSILRIQQVVRGDSAAYFCASSPSYTTTNEKLFFGSGTQLSVL.

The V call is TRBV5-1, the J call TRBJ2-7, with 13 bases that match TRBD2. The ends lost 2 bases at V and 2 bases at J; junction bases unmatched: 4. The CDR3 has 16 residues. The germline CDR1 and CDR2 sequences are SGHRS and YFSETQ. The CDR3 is CASSFGLAGATYEQYF. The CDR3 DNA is TGCGCCAGCAGCTTTGGACTAGCGGGAGCGACCTACGAGCAGTACTTC.